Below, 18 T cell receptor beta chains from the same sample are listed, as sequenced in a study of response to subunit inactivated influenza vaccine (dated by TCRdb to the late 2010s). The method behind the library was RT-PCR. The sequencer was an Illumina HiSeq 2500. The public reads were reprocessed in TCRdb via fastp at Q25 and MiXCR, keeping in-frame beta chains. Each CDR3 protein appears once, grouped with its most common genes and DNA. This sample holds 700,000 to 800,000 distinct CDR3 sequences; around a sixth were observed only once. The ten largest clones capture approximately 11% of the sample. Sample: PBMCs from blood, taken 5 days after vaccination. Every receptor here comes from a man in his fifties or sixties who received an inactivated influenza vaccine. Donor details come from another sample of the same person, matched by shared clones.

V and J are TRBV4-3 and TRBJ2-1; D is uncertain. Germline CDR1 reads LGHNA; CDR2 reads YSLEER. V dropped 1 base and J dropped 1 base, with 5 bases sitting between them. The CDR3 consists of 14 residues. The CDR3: CASSQAASYNEQFF. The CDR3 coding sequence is TGCGCCAGCAGCCAAGCGGCATCCTACAATGAGCAGTTCTTC.

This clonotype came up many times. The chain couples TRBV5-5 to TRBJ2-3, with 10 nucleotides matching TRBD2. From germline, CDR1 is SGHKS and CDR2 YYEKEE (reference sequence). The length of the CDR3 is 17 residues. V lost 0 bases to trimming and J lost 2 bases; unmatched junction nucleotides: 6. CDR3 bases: TGTGCCAGCAGCTTGGGCACTAGCGGGACCGACACAGATACGCAGTATTTT. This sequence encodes CASSLGTSGTDTDTQYF.

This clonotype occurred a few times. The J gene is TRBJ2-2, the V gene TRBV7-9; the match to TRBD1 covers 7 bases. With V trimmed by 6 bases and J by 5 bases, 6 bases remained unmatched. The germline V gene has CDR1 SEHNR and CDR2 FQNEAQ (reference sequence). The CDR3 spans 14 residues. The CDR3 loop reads CASSFTGETGELFF. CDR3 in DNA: TGTGCCAGCAGTTTCACAGGGGAAACCGGGGAGCTGTTTTTT.

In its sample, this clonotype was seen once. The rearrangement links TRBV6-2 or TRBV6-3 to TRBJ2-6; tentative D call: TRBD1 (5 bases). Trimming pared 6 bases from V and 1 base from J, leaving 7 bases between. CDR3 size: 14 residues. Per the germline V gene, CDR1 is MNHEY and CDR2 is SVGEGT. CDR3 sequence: CASSRASGANVLTF. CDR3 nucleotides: TGTGCCAGCAGCAGGGCTTCTGGGGCCAACGTCCTGACTTTC.

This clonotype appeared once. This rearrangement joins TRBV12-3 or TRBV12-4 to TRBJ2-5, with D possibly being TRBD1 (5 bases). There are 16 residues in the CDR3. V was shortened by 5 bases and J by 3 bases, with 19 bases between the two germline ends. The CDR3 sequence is CASSPHPRARKETQYF. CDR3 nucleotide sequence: TGTGCCAGCAGTCCACATCCCAGGGCGAGGAAAGAGACCCAGTACTTC.

CDR3 loop: CASSQKQGVGTDTQYF. DNA for the CDR3: TGTGCCAGCAGCCAAAAACAGGGGGTGGGCACAGATACGCAGTATTTT. The chain carries TRBV4-2 and TRBJ2-3, with 8 positions matching TRBD1. The CDR3 is made up of 16 amino acids. The V gene's germline CDR1 is LGHNA and CDR2 YNFKEQ. V was pared by 2 bases and J by 1 base, with 5 bases of the junction left unmatched.

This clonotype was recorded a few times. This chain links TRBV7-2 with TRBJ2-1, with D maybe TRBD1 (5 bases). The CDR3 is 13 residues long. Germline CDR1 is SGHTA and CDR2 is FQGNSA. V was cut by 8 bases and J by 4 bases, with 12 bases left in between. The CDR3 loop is CASRRQQYNEQFF. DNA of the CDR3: TGTGCCAGCCGACGACAGCAATACAATGAGCAGTTCTTC.

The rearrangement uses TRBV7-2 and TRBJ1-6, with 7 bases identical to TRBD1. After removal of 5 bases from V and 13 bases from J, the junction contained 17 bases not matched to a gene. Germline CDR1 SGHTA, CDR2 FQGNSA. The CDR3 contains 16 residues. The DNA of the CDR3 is TGTGCCAGCAGCGGAAGACAGGGCCCTCCGGGAGTCCCCCTCCACTTT. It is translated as CASSGRQGPPGVPLHF.

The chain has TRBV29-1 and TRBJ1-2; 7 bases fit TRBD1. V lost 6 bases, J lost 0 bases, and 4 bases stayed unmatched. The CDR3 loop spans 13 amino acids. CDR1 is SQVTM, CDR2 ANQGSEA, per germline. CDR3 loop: CSVAGQSNYGYTF. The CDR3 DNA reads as TGCAGCGTCGCGGGACAGTCTAACTATGGCTACACCTTC.

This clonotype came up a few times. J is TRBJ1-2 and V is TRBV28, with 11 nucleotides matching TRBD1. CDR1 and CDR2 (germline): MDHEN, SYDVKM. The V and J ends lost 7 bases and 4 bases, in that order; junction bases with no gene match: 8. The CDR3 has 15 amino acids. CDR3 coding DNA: TGTGCCAGCACCCCGGACAGGGGGCGCGGCTATGGCTACACCTTC. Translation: CASTPDRGRGYGYTF.

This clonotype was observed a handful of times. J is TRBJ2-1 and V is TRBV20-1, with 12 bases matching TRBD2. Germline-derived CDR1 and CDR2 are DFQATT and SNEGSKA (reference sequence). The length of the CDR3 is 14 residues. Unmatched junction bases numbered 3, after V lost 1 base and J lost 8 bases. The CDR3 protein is CSARGLAGVHEQFF. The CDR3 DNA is TGCAGTGCTAGAGGACTAGCGGGAGTCCATGAGCAGTTCTTC.

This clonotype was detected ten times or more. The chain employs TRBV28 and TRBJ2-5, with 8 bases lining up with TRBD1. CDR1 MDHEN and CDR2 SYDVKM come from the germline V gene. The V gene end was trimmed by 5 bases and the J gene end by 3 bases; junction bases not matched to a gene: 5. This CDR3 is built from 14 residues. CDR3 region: CASSKRQGKETQYF. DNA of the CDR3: TGTGCCAGCAGTAAAAGACAGGGGAAAGAGACCCAGTACTTC.

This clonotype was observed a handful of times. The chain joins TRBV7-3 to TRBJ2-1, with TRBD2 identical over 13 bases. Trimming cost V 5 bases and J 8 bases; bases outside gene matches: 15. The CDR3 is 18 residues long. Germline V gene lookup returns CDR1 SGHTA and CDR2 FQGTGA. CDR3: CASSPEPGLAGLGDEQFF. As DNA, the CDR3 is TGTGCCAGCAGCCCAGAACCGGGACTAGCGGGGCTGGGAGATGAGCAGTTCTTC.

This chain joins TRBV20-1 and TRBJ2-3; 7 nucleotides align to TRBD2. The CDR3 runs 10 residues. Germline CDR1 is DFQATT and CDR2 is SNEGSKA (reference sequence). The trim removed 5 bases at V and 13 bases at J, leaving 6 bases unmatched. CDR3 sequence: CSAGRGVEYF. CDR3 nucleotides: TGCAGTGCTGGCCGGGGGGTGGAGTATTTT.

CDR3 amino acids: CSARDSSGGNEQFF. Here the CDR3 DNA reads TGCAGTGCTAGAGATTCTAGCGGGGGTAATGAGCAGTTCTTC. The chain joins TRBV20-1 to TRBJ2-1, with 10 bases identical to TRBD2. J was trimmed by 7 bases and V by 0 bases; bases with no gene match: 3. CDR1 and CDR2 from the germline V gene are DFQATT and SNEGSKA (reference sequence). This CDR3 contains 14 residues.

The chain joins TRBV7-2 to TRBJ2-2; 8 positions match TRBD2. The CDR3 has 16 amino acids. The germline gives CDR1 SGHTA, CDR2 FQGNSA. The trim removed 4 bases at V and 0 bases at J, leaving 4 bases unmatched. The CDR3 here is CASSSELAANTGELFF. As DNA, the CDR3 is TGTGCCAGCAGCTCAGAACTAGCGGCGAACACCGGGGAGCTGTTTTTT.

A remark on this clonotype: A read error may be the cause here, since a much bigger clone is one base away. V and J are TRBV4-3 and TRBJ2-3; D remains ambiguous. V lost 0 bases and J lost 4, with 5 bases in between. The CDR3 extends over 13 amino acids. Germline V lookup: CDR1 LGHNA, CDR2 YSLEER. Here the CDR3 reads CASSQEIADTQYF. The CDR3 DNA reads TGCGCCAGCAGCCAAGAGATAGCAGATACGCAGTATTTT.

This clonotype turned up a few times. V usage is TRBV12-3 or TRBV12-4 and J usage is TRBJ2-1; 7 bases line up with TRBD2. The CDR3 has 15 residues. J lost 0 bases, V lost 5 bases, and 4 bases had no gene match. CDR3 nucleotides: TGTGCCAGCAGTCCACTAGCGTCCTCCTACAATGAGCAGTTCTTC. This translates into CASSPLASSYNEQFF.